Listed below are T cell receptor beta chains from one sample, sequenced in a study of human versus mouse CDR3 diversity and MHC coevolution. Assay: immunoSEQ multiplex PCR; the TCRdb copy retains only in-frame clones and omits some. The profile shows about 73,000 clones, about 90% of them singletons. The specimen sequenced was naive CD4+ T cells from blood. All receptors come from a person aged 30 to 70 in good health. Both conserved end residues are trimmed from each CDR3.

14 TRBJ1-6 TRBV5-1 ASSPGQGHYNSPLH
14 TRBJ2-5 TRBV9 ASSRRLAAFQETQY
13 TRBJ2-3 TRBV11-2 ASSLDPAPRDTQY
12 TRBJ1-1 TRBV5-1 ASTLEALNTEAF
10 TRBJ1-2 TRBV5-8 ASSGQGVRPP
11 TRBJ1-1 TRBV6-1 ASSRSGDTEAF
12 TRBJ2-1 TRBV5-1 ASSSRQGWNEQF
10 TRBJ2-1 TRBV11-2 ASSLAGTSQF
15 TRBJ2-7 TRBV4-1 ASSQGKLGLPSQEQY
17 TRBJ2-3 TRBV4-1 ASSQGRGTVRVRPDTQY
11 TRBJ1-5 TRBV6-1 ASSSEGNQPQH
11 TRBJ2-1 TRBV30 AWSPGTGDEQF
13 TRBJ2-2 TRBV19 ASSTGQGVTGELF
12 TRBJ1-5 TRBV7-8 ASSPRSGNQPQH
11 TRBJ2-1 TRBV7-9 ASSGRRTFEQF
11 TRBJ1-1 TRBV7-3 ASRLGENTEAF
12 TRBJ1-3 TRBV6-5 AVQADLSGNTIY
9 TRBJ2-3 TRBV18 ASSQDDTQY
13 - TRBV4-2 ASSQSLRGSYEQY
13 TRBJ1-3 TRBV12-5 ASGLVSGSLNTIY
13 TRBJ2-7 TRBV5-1 ASSLPGQGAFEQY
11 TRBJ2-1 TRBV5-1 ASSLAGGNEQF